Below, 27 T cell receptor beta chains from the same sample are listed, as sequenced in a study of PD-1 blockade in mismatch repair-deficient tumors. Some clones are missing from TCRdb's copy, which holds only in-frame ones; the method was immunoSEQ multiplex PCR. The sample lists about 34,000 clones; over 80% were seen once. The source was PBMCs, collected less than 7 weeks after starting pembrolizumab. These receptors all come from an adult with mismatch repair-deficient cancer.

This clone was detected once. J is TRBJ2-1 and V is TRBV2; TRBD1 matches at 10 bases. CDR1 SNHLY and CDR2 FYNNEI come from the germline V gene. V lost 7 bases, J lost 11 bases, and 11 bases stayed unmatched. This CDR3 comprises 14 residues. The CDR3: CASIPWDRGTKQFF. In nucleotides, the CDR3 is TGTGCCAGCATCCCCTGGGACAGGGGAACGAAGCAGTTCTTC.

This clone came up a few times. The V call is TRBV10-1, the J call TRBJ2-7; D remains ambiguous. This CDR3 is 12 amino acids long. V lost 0 bases and J lost 4, with 4 bases in between. Germline lookup yields CDR1 WNHNN and CDR2 SYGVQD (reference sequence). The CDR3 loop is CASSESEYEQYF. In DNA, the CDR3 is TGCGCCAGCAGTGAGTCGGAGTACGAGCAGTACTTC.

The chain links TRBV6-4 to TRBJ2-3; possible D gene TRBD1, 5 bases. CDR1 is MRHNA, CDR2 SNTAGT, per germline. Trimming stripped 3 bases from V and 5 bases from J, with 12 bases between. This CDR3 is 14 amino acids long. The CDR3 spells CASSEKGEGDTQYF. The CDR3 DNA sequence: TGTGCCAGCAGTGAGAAAGGGGAAGGAGATACGCAGTATTTT.

The rearrangement joins TRBV19 to TRBJ2-3; 7 positions agree with TRBD2. CDR3 size: 14 residues. V was pared by 6 bases and J by 4 bases, with 7 bases of the junction left unmatched. The germline V gene has CDR1 LNHDA and CDR2 SQIVND (reference sequence). CDR3 protein: CASRREGSPDTQYF. CDR3 DNA sequence: TGTGCCAGTAGGAGGGAGGGCAGCCCAGATACGCAGTATTTT. The full variable domain, its missing parts supplied by reference TRBV19 and TRBJ2-3, is DGGITQSPKYLFRKEGQNVTLSCEQNLNHDAMYWYRQDPGQGLRLIYYSQIVNDFQKGDIAEGYSVSREKKESFPLTVTSAQKNPTAFYLCASRREGSPDTQYFGPGTRLTVL.

The gene calls are TRBV11-3 and TRBJ2-7; 9 bases are shared with TRBD1. With V trimmed by 2 bases and J by 4 bases, 9 bases remained unmatched. CDR1 SGHNT and CDR2 YENEEA come from the germline V gene. CDR3 length: 16 residues. The DNA for the CDR3 is TGTGCCAGCAGCTTATTAGCCGGGACAGGGAAGTACGAGCAGTACTTC. It translates to CASSLLAGTGKYEQYF.

The rearrangement joins TRBV5-1 to TRBJ2-1; 8 bases are a match to TRBD1. Germline V gene data show CDR1 as SGHRS and CDR2 as YFSETQ. Trimming cost V 1 base and J 4 bases; bases outside gene matches: 4. The CDR3 is 15 amino acids. The CDR3 spells CASSLQGAGYNEQFF. The CDR3 DNA follows: TGCGCCAGCAGCTTGCAGGGGGCAGGGTACAATGAGCAGTTCTTC.

This chain connects TRBV29-1 to TRBJ2-1; 13 nucleotides match TRBD2. This CDR3 is built from 17 residues. V was pared by 4 bases and J by 1 base, with 7 bases of the junction left unmatched. Germline CDR1 SQVTM, CDR2 ANQGSEA. In DNA form, the CDR3 reads TGCAGCGTTGTGGGACTAGCGGGAATCAAGTCCTACAATGAGCAGTTCTTC. Translating it yields CSVVGLAGIKSYNEQFF.

The chain employs TRBV6-1 and TRBJ1-3, with a tentative D call TRBD1 (6 bases). Per germline, CDR1 MNHNS and CDR2 SASEGT. The V gene lost 7 bases and the J gene lost 5 bases, with 18 bases spanning the gap. The CDR3 covers 15 residues. CDR3 loop: CASTQGPTGRNTIYF. The DNA of the CDR3 is TGTGCCAGCACCCAAGGTCCGACAGGCCGAAACACCATATATTTT.

The CDR3 coding sequence is TGCAGCGCGGGTCGTGCCGCCCAGTTAGATACGCAGTATTTT. It codes for CSAGRAAQLDTQYF. The chain combines TRBV29-1 with TRBJ2-3; D unclear. The CDR3 is 14 residues long. Germline V CDR1 and CDR2: SQVTM, ANQGSEA. The V end was cut by 7 bases, the J end by 5 bases, with 19 bases between.

The chain links TRBV5-1 to TRBJ2-2; a possible D gene is TRBD1 (7 bases). Germline V CDR1 and CDR2: SGHRS, YFSETQ. V lost 1 base and J 4 bases, leaving 14 bases between the germline ends. The CDR3 covers 16 residues. CDR3 sequence: CASSLWPEGATGELFF. CDR3 nucleotide sequence: TGCGCCAGCAGCTTGTGGCCGGAGGGGGCCACCGGGGAGCTGTTTTTT.

As DNA, the CDR3 is TGTGCCAGCAGCGAAGCGACAGGGTCCTACAATGAGCAGTTCTTC. The encoded protein is CASSEATGSYNEQFF. The chain couples TRBV27 to TRBJ2-1, with 7 bases identical to TRBD1. Trimming cost V 6 bases and J 1 base; bases outside gene matches: 6. The CDR3 is made up of 15 amino acids. Germline CDR1 MNHEY, CDR2 SMNVEV (reference sequence).

This chain connects TRBV25-1 to TRBJ1-2; 9 nucleotides match TRBD1. This CDR3 region has 17 residues. Germline trimming cut 2 bases from V and 0 bases from J; bases unmatched to any gene: 7. Germline CDR1 and CDR2: MGHDK and SYGVNS. CDR3 protein: CASSELGQGTTNYGYTF. The CDR3 DNA reads as TGTGCCAGCAGTGAACTCGGACAGGGGACGACTAACTATGGCTACACCTTC.

V and J are TRBV7-3 and TRBJ2-1; D may be TRBD2 (6 bases). The CDR3 is 15 amino acids. The V and J ends lost 5 bases and 4 bases respectively, with 15 bases between them. The germline V gene encodes CDR1 SGHTA and CDR2 FQGTGA. Here the CDR3 DNA reads TGTGCCAGCAGCCCCGGACTACCCCCGTACAATGAGCAGTTCTTC. This encodes CASSPGLPPYNEQFF.

The chain employs TRBV4-1 and TRBJ1-1, with D unclear. Trimming shortened V by 1 base and J by 5 bases, and 11 bases separated the two germline ends. The V gene's germline CDR1 is MGHRA and CDR2 YSYEKL. This CDR3 has 14 amino acids. The CDR3 DNA is TGCGCCAGCAGCCAAGTGTCCGTGAGGACTGAAGCTTTCTTT. Translating gives CASSQVSVRTEAFF.

This clone appeared a few times. V gene TRBV10-1 combines with J gene TRBJ1-3; 7 bases are a match to TRBD1. Trimming removed 4 bases from V and 4 bases from J; junction bases left unmatched: 7. Germline lookup yields CDR1 WNHNN and CDR2 SYGVQD (reference sequence). CDR3 length: 15 amino acids. CDR3 coding DNA: TGCGCCAGCAGTGGGAACAGGGGTTCGGGAAACACCATATATTTT. Its protein product is CASSGNRGSGNTIYF.

V is TRBV4-1 and J is TRBJ1-1, with D perhaps matching TRBD1 (5 bases). In germline, CDR1 is MGHRA, CDR2 YSYEKL. Trimming took off 1 base at V and 0 bases at J, with 9 bases between the two ends. The CDR3 spans 15 residues. The CDR3 DNA sequence: TGCGCCAGCAGCCAAGGACGGGGGATGAACACTGAAGCTTTCTTT. Translated, it gives CASSQGRGMNTEAFF.

This chain connects TRBV29-1 to TRBJ1-2; 9 nucleotides agree with TRBD1. V lost 2 bases, J lost 1 base, and 5 bases stayed unmatched. The CDR3 sequence is 15 residues long. CDR1 SQVTM and CDR2 ANQGSEA come from the germline V gene. CDR3 amino acids: CSVETGGLNNYGYTF. CDR3 in DNA: TGCAGCGTTGAAACAGGGGGCTTAAATAACTATGGCTACACCTTC.

The chain couples TRBV2 to TRBJ2-1; 11 nucleotides line up with TRBD2. CDR1 and CDR2 from the germline V gene are SNHLY and FYNNEI. This CDR3 is 15 amino acids long. The V gene end was trimmed by 6 bases and the J gene end by 7 bases; junction bases not matched to a gene: 8. The CDR3 loop reads CASSGIAGGRNEQFF. The DNA of the CDR3 is TGTGCCAGCAGCGGTATAGCGGGAGGGCGTAATGAGCAGTTCTTC.

V is TRBV11-3 and J is TRBJ2-5; weak D call: TRBD1 (5 bases). This CDR3 comprises 11 residues. CDR1 and CDR2 from the germline V gene are SGHNT and YENEEA. V shed 4 bases and J shed 9 bases, with 9 bases lying between them. This CDR3 reads CASSSGPAQYF. The CDR3 DNA reads TGTGCCAGCAGCTCAGGGCCAGCCCAGTACTTC.

The count of this clone is one. The DNA of the CDR3 is TGTGCCAGCAGCCCCCAATATGAGCAGTTCTTC. It encodes CASSPQYEQFF. The rearrangement links TRBV7-9 to TRBJ2-1, with D uncertain. The CDR3 is 11 amino acids. The ends were cut back, 5 bases at V and 8 bases at J, with 7 bases in the middle. In germline, CDR1 is SEHNR, CDR2 FQNEAQ (reference sequence).

The chain is built from TRBV5-1 and TRBJ2-1; no firm D call. The ends were cut back, 2 bases at V and 3 bases at J, with 15 bases in the middle. The CDR3 runs 16 residues. From germline, CDR1 is SGHRS and CDR2 YFSETQ. CDR3 in DNA: TGCGCCAGCAGCTTAATGCCCAATACAAACTACAATGAGCAGTTCTTC. Protein: CASSLMPNTNYNEQFF.

This clone was recorded once. CDR3 nucleotide sequence: TGTGCCAGCAGTGAGGGGGGATATAGCAATCAGCCCCAGCATTTT. It encodes CASSEGGYSNQPQHF. V is TRBV2 and J is TRBJ1-5; a possible D gene is TRBD1 (5 bases). Trimming took 3 bases from V and 0 from J, leaving 9 bases between them. Germline V CDR1 and CDR2: SNHLY, FYNNEI. CDR3 length: 15 amino acids.

This clone was observed a handful of times. Other DNA sequences in this sample translate to the same CDR3. J is TRBJ1-4 and V is TRBV5-5; D possibly corresponds to TRBD1 (6 bases). Germline CDR1 and CDR2: SGHKS and YYEKEE (reference sequence). V was cut by 2 bases and J by 3 bases, with 11 bases left in between. The CDR3 has 15 residues. The CDR3, as DNA: TGTGCCAGCAGCTTTAGGCAGGGGCCTAATGAAAAACTGTTTTTT. Its translation is CASSFRQGPNEKLFF.

The chain joins TRBV18 to TRBJ2-1, with D tentatively TRBD2 (6 bases). Germline values: CDR1 KGHSH, CDR2 LQKENI. This CDR3 region has 17 residues. V dropped 6 bases and J dropped 3 bases, with 21 bases sitting between them. The CDR3 here is CASSPPGLPGSYNEQFF. The CDR3 DNA reads TGTGCCAGCTCCCCCCCGGGACTTCCTGGGAGCTACAATGAGCAGTTCTTC.

V usage is TRBV10-3 and J usage is TRBJ2-7; TRBD2 agrees at 14 bases. Germline V gene data show CDR1 as ENHRY and CDR2 as SYGVKD. Trimming removed 6 bases from V and 4 bases from J; junction bases left unmatched: 5. The CDR3 totals 15 residues. The CDR3, as DNA: TGTGCCATCAGCTCGACTAGCGGGAGGGTGTACGAGCAGTACTTC. As protein: CAISSTSGRVYEQYF.

The rearrangement joins TRBV4-1 to TRBJ2-7; 7 nucleotides align to TRBD1. Trimming at V came to 6 bases and at J to 4 bases, leaving 12 bases not matched to a gene. From germline, CDR1 is MGHRA and CDR2 YSYEKL. The CDR3 is 15 amino acids. This CDR3 reads CASSQFTGEIYEQYF. In DNA, the CDR3 is TGCGCCAGCAGTCAATTTACAGGGGAAATTTACGAGCAGTACTTC.

This rearrangement joins TRBV5-1 to TRBJ1-1, with D tentatively TRBD1 (6 bases). The germline CDR1 and CDR2 sequences are SGHRS and YFSETQ. The CDR3 totals 16 residues. V was pared by 2 bases and J by 5 bases, with 19 bases between. The chain's CDR3 is CASSFKLQGRETEAFF. In DNA form, the CDR3 reads TGCGCCAGCAGCTTTAAACTACAGGGTCGAGAGACTGAAGCTTTCTTT.